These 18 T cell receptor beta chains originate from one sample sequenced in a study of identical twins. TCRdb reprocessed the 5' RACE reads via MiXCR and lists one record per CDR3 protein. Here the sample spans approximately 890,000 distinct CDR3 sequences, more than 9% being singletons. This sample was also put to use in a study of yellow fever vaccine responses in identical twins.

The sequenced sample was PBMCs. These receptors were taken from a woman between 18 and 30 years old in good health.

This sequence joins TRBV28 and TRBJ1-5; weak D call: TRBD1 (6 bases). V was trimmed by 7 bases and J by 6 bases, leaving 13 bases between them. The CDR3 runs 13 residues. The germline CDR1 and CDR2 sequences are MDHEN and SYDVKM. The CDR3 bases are TGTGCCAGCATTACAGGGCTTGGTCAGCCCCAGCATTTT. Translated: CASITGLGQPQHF. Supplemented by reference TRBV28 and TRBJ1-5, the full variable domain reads DVKVTQSSRYLVKRTGEKVFLECVQDMDHENMFWYRQDPGLGLRLIYFSYDVKMKEKGDIPEGYSVSREKKERFSLILESASTNQTSMYLCASITGLGQPQHFGDGTRLSIL.

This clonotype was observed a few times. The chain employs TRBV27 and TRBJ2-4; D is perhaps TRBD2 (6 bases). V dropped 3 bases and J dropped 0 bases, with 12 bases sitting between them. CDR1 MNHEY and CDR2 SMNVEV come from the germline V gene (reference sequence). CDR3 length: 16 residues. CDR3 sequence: CASSFESRGAKNIQYF. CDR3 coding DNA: TGTGCCAGCAGTTTCGAATCGCGGGGAGCCAAAAACATTCAGTACTTC.

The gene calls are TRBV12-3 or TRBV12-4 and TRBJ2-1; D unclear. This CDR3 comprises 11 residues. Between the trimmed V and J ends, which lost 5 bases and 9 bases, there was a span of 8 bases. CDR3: CASSARGEQFF. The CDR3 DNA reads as TGTGCCAGCAGTGCCCGCGGTGAGCAGTTCTTC.

The CDR3 spells CASSLSALTSGSPTAYEQYF. The CDR3, as DNA: TGTGCCAGCAGCTTATCGGCACTGACTAGCGGGAGTCCCACGGCCTACGAGCAGTACTTC. V and J are TRBV11-1 and TRBJ2-7, with 12 positions matching TRBD2. Looked up from germline, CDR1 is SGHAT and CDR2 is FQDESV (reference sequence). The CDR3 covers 20 residues. J was trimmed by 2 bases and V by 2 bases; bases with no gene match: 16. Full variable domain (outside the CDR3, taken from reference TRBV11-1 and TRBJ2-7): EAEVAQSPRYKITEKSQAVAFWCDPISGHATLYWYRQILGQGPELLVQFQDESVVDDSQLPKDRFSAERLKGVDSTLKIQPAELGDSAMYLCASSLSALTSGSPTAYEQYFGPGTRLTVT.

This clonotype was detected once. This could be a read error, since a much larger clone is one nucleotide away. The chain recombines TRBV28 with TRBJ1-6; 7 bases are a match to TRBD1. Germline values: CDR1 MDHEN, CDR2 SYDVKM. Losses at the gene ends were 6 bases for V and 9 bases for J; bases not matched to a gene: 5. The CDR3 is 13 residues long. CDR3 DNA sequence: TGTGCCAGCAGACAAGACAGGGTTTCACCCCTCCACTTT. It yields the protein CASRQDRVSPLHF.

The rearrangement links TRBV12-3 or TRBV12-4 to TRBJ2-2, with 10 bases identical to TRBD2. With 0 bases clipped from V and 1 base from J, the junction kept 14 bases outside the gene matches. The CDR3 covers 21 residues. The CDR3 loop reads CASSLAPLLAGPSVNTGELFF. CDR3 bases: TGTGCCAGCAGTTTAGCCCCATTACTAGCGGGGCCCTCGGTGAACACCGGGGAGCTGTTTTTT.

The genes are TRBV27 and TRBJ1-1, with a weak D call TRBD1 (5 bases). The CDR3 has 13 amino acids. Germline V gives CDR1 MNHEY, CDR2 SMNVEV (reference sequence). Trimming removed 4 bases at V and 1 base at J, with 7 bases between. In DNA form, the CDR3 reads TGTGCCAGCAGTTGGGGCAGGAACACTGAAGCTTTCTTT. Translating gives CASSWGRNTEAFF.

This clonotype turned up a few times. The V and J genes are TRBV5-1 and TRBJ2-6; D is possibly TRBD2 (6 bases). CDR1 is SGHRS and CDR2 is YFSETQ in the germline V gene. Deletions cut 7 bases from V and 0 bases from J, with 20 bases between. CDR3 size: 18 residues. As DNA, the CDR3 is TGCGCCAGCGCCCTTGCGGGACTTGGCGGCTCTGGGGCCAACGTCCTGACTTTC. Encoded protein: CASALAGLGGSGANVLTF.

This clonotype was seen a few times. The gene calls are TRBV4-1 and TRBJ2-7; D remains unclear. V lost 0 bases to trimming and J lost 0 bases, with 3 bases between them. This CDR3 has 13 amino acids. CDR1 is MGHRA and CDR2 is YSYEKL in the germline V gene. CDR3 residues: CASSQDYSYEQYF. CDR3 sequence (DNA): TGCGCCAGCAGCCAAGATTACTCCTACGAGCAGTACTTC.

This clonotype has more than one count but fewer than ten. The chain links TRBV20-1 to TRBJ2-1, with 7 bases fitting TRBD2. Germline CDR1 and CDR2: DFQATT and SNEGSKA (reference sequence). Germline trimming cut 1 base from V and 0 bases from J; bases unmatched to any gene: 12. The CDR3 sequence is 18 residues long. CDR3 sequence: CSARAIPGLTNSYNEQFF. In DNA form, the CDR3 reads TGCAGTGCTAGAGCGATACCGGGACTAACCAACTCCTACAATGAGCAGTTCTTC.

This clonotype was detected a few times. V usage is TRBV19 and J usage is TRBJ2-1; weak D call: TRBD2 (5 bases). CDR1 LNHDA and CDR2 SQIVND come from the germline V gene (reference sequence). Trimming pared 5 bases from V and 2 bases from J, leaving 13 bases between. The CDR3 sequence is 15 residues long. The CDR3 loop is CASSLEGRAYNEQFF. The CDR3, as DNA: TGTGCCAGTAGTCTTGAGGGTAGGGCCTACAATGAGCAGTTCTTC.

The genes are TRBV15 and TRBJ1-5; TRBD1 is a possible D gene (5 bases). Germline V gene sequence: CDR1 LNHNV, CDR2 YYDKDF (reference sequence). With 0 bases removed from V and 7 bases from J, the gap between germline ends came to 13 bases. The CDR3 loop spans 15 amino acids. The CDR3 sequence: CATSRDRGLGQPQHF. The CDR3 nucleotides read TGTGCCACCAGCAGAGATAGGGGCCTTGGGCAGCCCCAGCATTTT.

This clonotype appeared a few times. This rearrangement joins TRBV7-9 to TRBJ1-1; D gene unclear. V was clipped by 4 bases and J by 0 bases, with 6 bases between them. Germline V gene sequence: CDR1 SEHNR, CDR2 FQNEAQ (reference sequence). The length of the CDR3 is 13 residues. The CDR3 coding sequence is TGTGCCAGCAGCTCAGAGATGAACACTGAAGCTTTCTTT. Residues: CASSSEMNTEAFF. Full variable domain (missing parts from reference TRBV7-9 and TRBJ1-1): DTGVSQNPRHKITKRGQNVTFRCDPISEHNRLYWYRQTLGQGPEFLTYFQNEAQLEKSRLLSDRFSAERPKGSFSTLEIQRTEQGDSAMYLCASSSEMNTEAFFGQGTRLTVV.

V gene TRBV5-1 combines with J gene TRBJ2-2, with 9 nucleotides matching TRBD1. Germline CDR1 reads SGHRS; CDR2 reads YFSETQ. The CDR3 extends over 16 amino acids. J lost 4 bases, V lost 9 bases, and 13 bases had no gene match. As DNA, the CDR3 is TGCGCCACCTATACCGGGACAGGGTCGGGCACCGGGGAGCTGTTTTTT. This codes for CATYTGTGSGTGELFF.

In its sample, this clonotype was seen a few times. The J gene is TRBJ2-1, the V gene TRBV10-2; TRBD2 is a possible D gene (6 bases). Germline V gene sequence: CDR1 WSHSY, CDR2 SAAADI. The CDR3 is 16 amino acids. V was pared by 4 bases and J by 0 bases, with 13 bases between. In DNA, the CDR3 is TGCGCCAGCAGTGGAACGCGGGGCAGCTCCTACAATGAGCAGTTCTTC. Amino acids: CASSGTRGSSYNEQFF.

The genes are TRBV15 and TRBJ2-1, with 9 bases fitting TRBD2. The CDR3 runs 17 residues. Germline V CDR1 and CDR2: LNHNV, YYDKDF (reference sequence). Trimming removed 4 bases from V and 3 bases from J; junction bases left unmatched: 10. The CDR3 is CATSTKRGAAIYNEQFF. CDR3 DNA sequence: TGTGCCACCAGCACAAAGCGGGGGGCCGCAATCTACAATGAGCAGTTCTTC.

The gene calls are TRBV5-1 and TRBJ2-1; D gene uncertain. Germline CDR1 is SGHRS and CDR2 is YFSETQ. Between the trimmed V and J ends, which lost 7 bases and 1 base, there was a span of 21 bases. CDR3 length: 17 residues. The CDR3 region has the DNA TGCGCCAGCCACCCGGAAGTTTACGGGCCTTCCTACAATGAGCAGTTCTTC. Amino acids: CASHPEVYGPSYNEQFF.

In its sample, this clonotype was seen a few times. This chain's CDR3 is CATSNLGTEAFF. The CDR3 DNA is TGTGCCACCAGCAATCTGGGGACTGAAGCTTTCTTT. The chain joins TRBV15 to TRBJ1-1; D remains ambiguous. Germline V lookup: CDR1 LNHNV, CDR2 YYDKDF (reference sequence). The CDR3 totals 12 residues. Trimming took off 4 bases at V and 5 bases at J, with 8 bases between the two ends.